Following are 14 T cell receptor beta chains from one sample sequenced in a study of regulatory T cells in long-lasting Graves disease. Investigators prepared the TCR beta libraries by applying iRepertoire HTBI primers and Arm-PCR of CDR3 regions. Each CDR3 protein gets one entry after TCRdb re-called the multiplex PCR reads with MiXCR. There are 310,000 or so distinct CDR3 sequences in the sample; about 20% occur only once, and approximately 31% lies in the top ten. Sample time point: persistent/refractory GD, antithyroid drugs over 5 years with positive TRAb. Generation of the TCR library employed RNA extracted from PBMCs. Specimen: peripheral blood mononuclear cells (PBMCs), collected when the disease was refractory, from a patient treated with antithyroid drugs. The receptors derive from a female donor with Graves disease.

V is TRBV11-2 and J is TRBJ2-5, with D perhaps TRBD1 or TRBD2 (5 bases each). V gave up 4 bases and J gave up 4 bases, with 13 bases separating them. CDR3 size: 14 residues. Germline CDR1 and CDR2: SGHAT and FQNNGV. This chain's CDR3 is CASSYPGPRETQYF. CDR3 bases: TGTGCCAGCAGCTATCCGGGACCGCGAGAGACCCAGTACTTC.

This clonotype has only a few counts. The chain is built from TRBV14 and TRBJ2-7; TRBD1 might be the D (6 bases). The CDR3 length is 15 residues. The germline gives CDR1 SGHDN, CDR2 FVKESK. Between the trimmed V and J ends, which lost 0 bases and 6 bases, there was a span of 15 bases. CDR3 nucleotides: TGTGCCAGCAGCCAAGATCAGGGGCGCCCGGGCGAGCAGTACTTC. This encodes CASSQDQGRPGEQYF.

The CDR3 is CASKTSGGATDTQYF. CDR3 bases: TGTGCCAGTAAGACTAGCGGGGGGGCAACAGATACGCAGTATTTT. V usage is TRBV19 and J usage is TRBJ2-3, with 14 bases that match TRBD2. The CDR3 length is 15 residues. V dropped 7 bases and J dropped 3; count of bases not matched to a gene: 3. Germline V gene data show CDR1 as LNHDA and CDR2 as SQIVND (reference sequence).

This clonotype was counted between two and nine times. V usage is TRBV20-1 and J usage is TRBJ1-2, with 7 bases matching TRBD1. This CDR3 contains 13 residues. With V trimmed by 6 bases and J by 3 bases, 7 bases remained unmatched. Looked up from germline, CDR1 is DFQATT and CDR2 is SNEGSKA (reference sequence). This CDR3 is CSAQGGKDYGYTF. CDR3 in DNA: TGCAGTGCGCAGGGGGGAAAGGACTATGGCTACACCTTC.

This clonotype has ten or more counts. This chain uses TRBV12-3 or TRBV12-4 with TRBJ1-2; possibly TRBD1 for D (5 bases). The V end was cut by 5 bases, the J end by 2 bases, with 18 bases between. The CDR3 is 16 residues long. CDR3 DNA sequence: TGTGCCAGCAGTGGCTGGACAACCGACTTCAACTATGGCTACACCTTC. Amino acid sequence: CASSGWTTDFNYGYTF.

This clonotype was seen at least ten times. A read error may account for a junction end that differs from germline. The CDR3 region has the DNA TGTGCCAGTCGGACGGTGAACACCGGGGAGCTGTTTTTT. Its protein product is CASRTVNTGELFF. The J gene is TRBJ2-2, the V gene TRBV5-1; no clear D gene. The germline gives CDR1 SGHRS, CDR2 YFSETQ. This CDR3 region has 13 residues.

The chain uses TRBV30 and TRBJ1-6; 7 nucleotides align to TRBD1. The CDR3 length is 15 residues. Germline V gene lookup returns CDR1 GTSNPN and CDR2 SVGIG (reference sequence). V lost 7 bases, J lost 9 bases, and 15 bases stayed unmatched. The CDR3, as DNA: TGTGCCTACAGTCAGGGGGGTCGGGGATTTTCACCCCTCCACTTT. The encoded protein is CAYSQGGRGFSPLHF.

The chain employs TRBV6-1 and TRBJ2-7; the match to TRBD1 covers 8 bases. This CDR3 comprises 15 residues. Germline V gene lookup returns CDR1 MNHNS and CDR2 SASEGT. Germline trimming cut 6 bases from V and 2 bases from J; bases unmatched to any gene: 9. CDR3 protein: CASRPGTGSTYEQYF. The CDR3 nucleotides read TGTGCCAGCAGGCCCGGGACAGGCTCCACCTACGAGCAGTACTTC.

Many counts were recorded for this clonotype. V usage is TRBV28 and J usage is TRBJ2-7; D is perhaps TRBD1 (6 bases). Germline V gene data show CDR1 as MDHEN and CDR2 as SYDVKM. CDR3 size: 13 residues. V was cut by 3 bases and J by 3 bases, with 9 bases left in between. The CDR3 DNA reads TGTGCCAGCAGTTTGGGGGCTTACTACGAGCAGTACTTC. Its protein product is CASSLGAYYEQYF.

The chain uses TRBV7-9 and TRBJ2-7; the D is unclear. Per germline, CDR1 SEHNR and CDR2 FQNEAQ (reference sequence). Trimming stripped 1 base from V and 5 bases from J, with 12 bases between. The CDR3 loop spans 14 amino acids. CDR3 residues: CASSLETDKDEQYF. The CDR3 nucleotides read TGTGCCAGCAGCTTAGAAACAGATAAGGACGAGCAGTACTTC.

In this sample, this clonotype turned up many times. The genes are TRBV6-5 and TRBJ1-2, with a weak D call TRBD1 (5 bases). Germline CDR1 reads MNHEY; CDR2 reads SVGAGI. CDR3 length: 15 residues. V was trimmed by 2 bases and J by 4 bases, leaving 14 bases between them. The CDR3 here is CASSYLPRGGYGYTF. CDR3 sequence (DNA): TGTGCCAGCAGTTACCTCCCGAGGGGAGGCTATGGCTACACCTTC.

There are many counts of this clonotype. The J gene is TRBJ1-1, the V gene TRBV12-3 or TRBV12-4; 7 bases line up with TRBD1. This CDR3 is 11 amino acids long. J gave up 10 bases and V 6 bases, and 5 bases lay outside the gene matches. CDR3 region: CASSTGVGAFF. The CDR3 DNA reads TGTGCCAGCAGCACAGGGGTTGGAGCTTTCTTT.

In this sample, this clonotype turned up many times. The CDR3 DNA follows: TGTGCCAGCAGACCTCCCGGGACTAGCGGGGGGATCGAGACCCAGTACTTC. Amino acid sequence: CASRPPGTSGGIETQYF. This rearrangement joins TRBV7-9 to TRBJ2-5; 15 bases map to TRBD2. The CDR3 is 17 amino acids. V trimming: 6 bases; J trimming: 5 bases; junction bases outside the gene matches: 10. Germline CDR1 SEHNR, CDR2 FQNEAQ (reference sequence).

This clonotype was observed at least ten times. The chain combines TRBV7-2 with TRBJ1-1, with D possibly TRBD1 on 5 matching bases. CDR1 SGHTA and CDR2 FQGNSA come from the germline V gene. The CDR3 runs 15 residues. Trimming removed 7 bases at V and 1 base at J, with 16 bases between. The CDR3 DNA reads TGTGCCAGCACCCCCTCGGGGCCGAGGAACACTGAAGCTTTCTTT. Its protein is CASTPSGPRNTEAFF.